Each of the 20 T cell receptor beta chains below was sequenced from the same sample in a study of blood T cell repertoires in COVID-19. Produced via immunoSEQ multiplex PCR; TCRdb's table is partial and in-frame only. The data contain some 150,000 clones, less than 90% of them seen just once; the ten biggest clones take up approximately 11%. What was sequenced was peripheral blood. The source of these receptors is a woman aged 60-75 years with COVID-19, enrolled during active disease.

CDR3 residues: CASSIPGHGVIVNEQYF. In DNA, the CDR3 is TGCGCCAGCAGCATACCGGGACACGGGGTAATAGTTAACGAGCAGTACTTC. The V call is TRBV5-1, the J call TRBJ2-7; D might be TRBD1 (6 bases). CDR3 size: 17 residues. CDR1 and CDR2 from the germline V gene are SGHRS and YFSETQ. Trimming took 4 bases from V and 5 from J, leaving 25 bases between them. Full variable domain (rest looked up from reference TRBV5-1 and TRBJ2-7): KAGVTQTPRYLIKTRGQQVTLSCSPISGHRSVSWYQQTPGQGLQFLFEYFSETQRNKGNFPGRFSGRQFSNSRSEMNVSTLELGDSALYLCASSIPGHGVIVNEQYFGPGTRLTVT.

There are a few counts of this clone. The V call is TRBV6-2 or TRBV6-3, the J call TRBJ2-7; D uncertain. Germline loops: CDR1 MNHEY, CDR2 SVGEGT. Trimming cost V 4 bases and J 4 bases, with 5 bases left between them. This CDR3 has 11 residues. In nucleotides, the CDR3 is TGTGCCAGCAGTTGGGCGTACGAGCAGTACTTC. It is translated as CASSWAYEQYF.

The chain couples TRBV5-1 to TRBJ2-2; D is undetermined. Trimming shortened V by 4 bases and J by 0 bases, and 4 bases separated the two germline ends. Germline V CDR1 and CDR2: SGHRS, YFSETQ. CDR3 size: 13 residues. CDR3 loop: CASSETNTGELFF. CDR3 sequence (DNA): TGCGCCAGCAGCGAGACGAACACCGGGGAGCTGTTTTTT.

The V and J genes are TRBV14 and TRBJ2-1, with 9 bases aligning to TRBD2. The germline CDR1 and CDR2 sequences are SGHDN and FVKESK. The CDR3 runs to 14 residues. The V segment lost 6 bases and the J segment 3 bases; nucleotides outside the gene matches: 3. The CDR3 loop reads CASRLAGLYNEQFF. CDR3 bases: TGTGCCAGCAGGCTAGCGGGACTCTACAATGAGCAGTTCTTC.

This chain uses TRBV21-1 with TRBJ2-7; the table assigns TRBD1, which was not confirmed against the DNA. TRBV21-1 is a pseudogene segment. This CDR3 has 12 amino acids. The CDR3, as DNA: TGTGCCAGCAGCATACAGAACTACGAGCAGTACTTC. This encodes CASSIQNYEQYF.

The rearrangement joins TRBV7-2 to TRBJ2-7, with D maybe TRBD1 (6 bases). The CDR3 spans 14 residues. Deletions cut 5 bases from V and 0 bases from J, with 11 bases between. Germline V CDR1 and CDR2: SGHTA, FQGNSA. The CDR3 bases are TGTGCCAGCAGCCCGGGACAATACTCCTACGAGCAGTACTTC. Residues: CASSPGQYSYEQYF.

This clone was counted only a few times. The chain uses TRBV19 and TRBJ1-1; possibly TRBD1 for D (6 bases). V was trimmed by 8 bases and J by 5 bases, leaving 21 bases between them. Germline CDR1 and CDR2: LNHDA and SQIVND (reference sequence). The CDR3 is made up of 15 amino acids. The CDR3 bases are TGTGCCAGTGTGGCTTGGGGACAAACGGGAACTGAAGCTTTCTTT. Translated: CASVAWGQTGTEAFF.

The rearrangement joins TRBV19 to TRBJ1-1; maybe TRBD1 (5 bases). There are 13 residues in the CDR3. In germline, CDR1 is LNHDA, CDR2 SQIVND (reference sequence). V dropped 11 bases and J dropped 2 bases, with 15 bases sitting between them. This CDR3 reads CAGRQSLNTEAFF. CDR3 nucleotide sequence: TGTGCCGGCAGACAGAGCTTAAACACTGAAGCTTTCTTT.

This rearrangement joins TRBV10-1 to TRBJ2-7, with D perhaps matching TRBD1 (5 bases). V was shortened by 3 bases and J by 5 bases, with 11 bases between the two germline ends. The germline V gene has CDR1 WNHNN and CDR2 SYGVQD (reference sequence). The CDR3 contains 13 residues. This chain's CDR3 is CASSERQGHEQYF. CDR3 DNA: TGCGCCAGCAGTGAACGGCAGGGTCACGAGCAGTACTTC.

This chain links TRBV19 with TRBJ2-1, with D tentatively TRBD2 (5 bases). There are 17 residues in the CDR3. Trimming cost V 7 bases and J 0 bases, with 19 bases left between them. CDR1 and CDR2 (germline): LNHDA, SQIVND (reference sequence). The CDR3 DNA reads as TGTGCCAGTACCGACCCTAGCCGATCAAGCTCCTACAATGAGCAGTTCTTC. Protein: CASTDPSRSSSYNEQFF.

The rearrangement links TRBV9 to TRBJ2-1, with TRBD2 identical over 10 bases. V was pared by 0 bases and J by 6 bases, with 9 bases of the junction left unmatched. Germline values: CDR1 SGDLS, CDR2 YYNGEE. This CDR3 has 17 residues. CDR3 DNA sequence: TGTGCCAGCAGCGTAGAAGCTAGCGGGAGTTGGGTCAATGAGCAGTTCTTC. Its translation is CASSVEASGSWVNEQFF.

The V gene is TRBV12-2, the J gene TRBJ1-6; TRBD1, as called in the table, went unchecked against the DNA. TRBV12-2 is a documented pseudogene. The CDR3 is 17 amino acids. CDR3: CASRLVGTGVNNSPLHF. The CDR3 coding sequence is TGTGCAAGTCGCTTAGTAGGGACAGGAGTTAATAATTCACCCCTCCACTTT.

The J gene is TRBJ2-7, the V gene TRBV7-9, with 8 bases lining up with TRBD1. The junction had 3 bases not matched to a gene; V was cut back by 5 bases and J by 3 bases. This CDR3 has 13 amino acids. Germline loops: CDR1 SEHNR, CDR2 FQNEAQ (reference sequence). Here the CDR3 DNA reads TGTGCCAGCAGCGGCGGGACAGGCTACGAGCAGTACTTC. Amino acid sequence: CASSGGTGYEQYF.

V and J are TRBV6-1 and TRBJ2-3; 9 bases are shared with TRBD2. V shed 6 bases and J 6 bases; nucleotides not matched to a gene: 7. This CDR3 has 14 residues. The germline CDR1 and CDR2 sequences are MNHNS and SASEGT. The CDR3 reads CASSERTSVDTQYF. In nucleotides, the CDR3 is TGTGCCAGCAGCGAAAGGACTAGCGTGGATACGCAGTATTTT.

V usage is TRBV21-1 and J usage is TRBJ1-2; the D call TRBD1 from the table was never checked on the DNA. TRBV21-1 is listed as a pseudogene. CDR3 length: 14 amino acids. In DNA, the CDR3 is TGTGCCAGCAGCAAAGTCACAGGGATTGATGGCTACACCTTC. Its translation is CASSKVTGIDGYTF.

This sequence joins TRBV6-2 or TRBV6-3 and TRBJ2-7; D uncertain. The V gene's germline CDR1 is MNHEY and CDR2 SVGEGT. This CDR3 comprises 15 residues. V was trimmed by 0 bases and J by 3 bases, leaving 12 bases between them. CDR3 nucleotide sequence: TGTGCCAGCAGTTACTCCCCAGCGACCATCTACGAGCAGTACTTC. It codes for CASSYSPATIYEQYF.

The genes are TRBV28 and TRBJ1-4; 9 nucleotides align to TRBD1. Trimming at V came to 5 bases and at J to 8 bases, leaving 6 bases not matched to a gene. This CDR3 has 14 amino acids. Germline V gene lookup returns CDR1 MDHEN and CDR2 SYDVKM. The CDR3 spells CASSHRGHREKLFF. CDR3 sequence (DNA): TGTGCCAGCAGTCACAGGGGGCATCGGGAAAAACTGTTTTTT.

This CDR3 is CASSPWQGMGTDTQYF. CDR3 coding DNA: TGTGCCAGCAGCCCTTGGCAGGGGATGGGCACAGATACGCAGTATTTT. The V call is TRBV28, the J call TRBJ2-3, with a tentative D call TRBD1 (6 bases). The ends were cut back, 6 bases at V and 1 base at J, with 17 bases in the middle. This CDR3 comprises 16 residues. Germline lookup yields CDR1 MDHEN and CDR2 SYDVKM.

The rearrangement joins TRBV6-2 or TRBV6-3 to TRBJ1-5, with D hard to call. V was pared by 0 bases and J by 5 bases, with 5 bases between. The length of the CDR3 is 13 residues. In germline, CDR1 is MNHEY, CDR2 SVGEGT. The CDR3 DNA reads TGTGCCAGCAGTTACTCACGCGATCAGCCCCAGCATTTT. Translating gives CASSYSRDQPQHF.

The rearrangement joins TRBV7-2 to TRBJ2-5, with 8 bases lining up with TRBD1. This CDR3 has 15 residues. J lost 2 bases, V lost 1 base, and 3 bases had no gene match. Germline CDR1 SGHTA, CDR2 FQGNSA. The CDR3 spells CASSLGTGYQETQYF. The CDR3 DNA sequence: TGTGCCAGCAGCTTAGGGACAGGGTATCAAGAGACCCAGTACTTC.